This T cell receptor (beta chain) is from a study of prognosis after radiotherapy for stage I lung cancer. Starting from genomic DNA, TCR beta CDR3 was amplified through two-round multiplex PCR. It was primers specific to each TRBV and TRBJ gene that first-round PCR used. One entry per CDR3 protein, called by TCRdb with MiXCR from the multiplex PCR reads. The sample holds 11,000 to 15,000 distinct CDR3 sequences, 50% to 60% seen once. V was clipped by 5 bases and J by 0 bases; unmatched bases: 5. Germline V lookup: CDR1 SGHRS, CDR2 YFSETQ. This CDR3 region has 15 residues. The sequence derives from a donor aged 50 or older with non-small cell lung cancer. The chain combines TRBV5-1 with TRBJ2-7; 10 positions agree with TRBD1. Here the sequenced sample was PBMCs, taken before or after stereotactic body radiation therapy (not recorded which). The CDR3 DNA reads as TGCGCCAGCAGACCGGGACAGGGGAGCTCCTACGAGCAGTACTTC. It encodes CASRPGQGSSYEQYF.